These 15 T cell receptor beta chains originate from one sample sequenced in a study of cytomegalovirus exposure and HLA in healthy donors. Both 60 Vbeta primers and 13 Jbeta primers went into the PCR. The repertoire was sequenced with immunoSEQ multiplex PCR; TCRdb's copy has only in-frame clones and lacks some. The sample comprises 140,000 to 150,000 clones, around 10% of which are singletons, and around 1.9% rests with the top ten. Sequencing input: PBMCs. The receptors shown here come from a male donor in good health and CMV-seronegative.

This clone was found a few times. The J gene is TRBJ1-4, the V gene TRBV7-2, with 7 bases fitting TRBD1. V lost 3 bases, J lost 5 bases, and 18 bases stayed unmatched. The CDR3 loop spans 19 amino acids. CDR1 and CDR2 from the germline V gene are SGHTA and FQGNSA. The CDR3 protein is CASSFLRPSWTGANEKLFF. The CDR3 nucleotides are TGTGCCAGCAGCTTCCTCCGGCCCTCTTGGACAGGAGCAAATGAAAAACTGTTTTTT.

The chain is built from TRBV27 and TRBJ2-7, with 12 bases lining up with TRBD2. The CDR3 has 15 residues. Germline loops: CDR1 MNHEY, CDR2 SMNVEV (reference sequence). V dropped 6 bases and J dropped 3; count of bases not matched to a gene: 6. CDR3 protein: CASSDRLAGVYEQYF. The CDR3 DNA reads as TGTGCCAGCAGCGACCGACTAGCGGGGGTCTACGAGCAGTACTTC.

This clone has more than one count but fewer than ten. DNA of the CDR3: TGTGCCAGCAGCTTGGACGGGTTTGGTACCTACGAGCAGTACTTC. Translating it yields CASSLDGFGTYEQYF. The chain employs TRBV5-4 and TRBJ2-7; D is uncertain. The CDR3 runs to 15 residues. V was pared by 0 bases and J by 2 bases, with 12 bases between. Germline-derived CDR1 and CDR2 are SGHNT and YYREEE (reference sequence).

In DNA, the CDR3 is TGTGCCAGTAGTCCTGCGGCGGGGATCTATCAGCCCCAGCATTTT. Protein product: CASSPAAGIYQPQHF. V is TRBV19 and J is TRBJ1-5, with D hard to call. With 5 bases removed from V and 5 bases from J, the gap between germline ends came to 16 bases. The CDR3 length is 15 residues. Germline values: CDR1 LNHDA, CDR2 SQIVND (reference sequence).

This chain connects TRBV19 to TRBJ2-3, with 7 bases fitting TRBD2. The CDR3 covers 14 residues. Losses at the gene ends were 6 bases for V and 0 bases for J; bases not matched to a gene: 3. CDR1 is LNHDA, CDR2 SQIVND, per germline (reference sequence). The CDR3 loop is CASRGLQSTDTQYF. The CDR3 DNA follows: TGTGCCAGTAGGGGACTACAGAGCACAGATACGCAGTATTTT.

Points on this clone: Sequence at one end of the junction differs from germline and may be a read error. V usage is TRBV4-2 and J usage is TRBJ2-7; 7 positions match TRBD2. Germline V gene sequence: CDR1 LGHNA, CDR2 YNFKEQ. The CDR3 contains 16 residues. CDR3 sequence reads: CAGSQDLASGFYEQYF. CDR3 nucleotides: TGTGCCGGCAGCCAAGATCTGGCTAGCGGCTTCTACGAGCAGTACTTC.

The genes are TRBV28 and TRBJ1-5; TRBD1 matches at 7 bases. The germline CDR1 and CDR2 sequences are MDHEN and SYDVKM. V lost 2 bases and J lost 5; bases outside the gene matches: 9. The CDR3 is made up of 16 amino acids. CDR3 bases: TGTGCCAGCAGTTTAGTAGGACAGGTCCCGGATCAGCCCCAGCATTTT. Translated: CASSLVGQVPDQPQHF. Drawing the rest from reference TRBV28 and TRBJ1-5, the complete variable domain is DVKVTQSSRYLVKRTGEKVFLECVQDMDHENMFWYRQDPGLGLRLIYFSYDVKMKEKGDIPEGYSVSREKKERFSLILESASTNQTSMYLCASSLVGQVPDQPQHFGDGTRLSIL.

This clone turned up a few times. The chain joins TRBV9 to TRBJ1-2, with 7 bases lining up with TRBD1. Unmatched junction bases numbered 7, after V lost 4 bases and J lost 4 bases. The CDR3 is 14 amino acids. Germline CDR1 is SGDLS and CDR2 is YYNGEE. The CDR3 reads CASSSGTAAYGYTF. CDR3 DNA: TGTGCCAGCAGCTCCGGGACAGCAGCCTATGGCTACACCTTC.

This clone came up a few times. The rearrangement joins TRBV7-3 to TRBJ2-7; 8 positions agree with TRBD2. The CDR3 length is 14 residues. The germline gives CDR1 SGHTA, CDR2 FQGTGA. V shed 5 bases, J shed 5 bases, and the junction held 8 bases outside the gene matches. The CDR3 loop reads CASSLGLVLDEQYF. The CDR3 DNA reads as TGTGCCAGCAGCCTGGGACTAGTACTGGACGAGCAGTACTTC.

The rearrangement uses TRBV9 and TRBJ2-1; no definite D call. The CDR3 sequence is 12 residues long. CDR1 SGDLS and CDR2 YYNGEE come from the germline V gene. V lost 4 bases to trimming and J lost 10 bases, with 12 bases between them. This chain's CDR3 is CASSPTEREQFF. The CDR3 DNA sequence: TGTGCCAGCAGCCCCACCGAGAGGGAGCAGTTCTTC.

This chain uses TRBV5-1 with TRBJ1-2; 8 bases map to TRBD1. Looked up from germline, CDR1 is SGHRS and CDR2 is YFSETQ. This CDR3 spans 14 amino acids. V shed 1 base and J 8 bases; nucleotides not matched to a gene: 7. The CDR3 DNA is TGCGCCAGCAGCTTGACTGACAGGGGTGGCGGCTACACCTTC. Translating it yields CASSLTDRGGGYTF. The complete variable domain, with remaining parts taken from reference TRBV5-1 and TRBJ1-2, reads KAGVTQTPRYLIKTRGQQVTLSCSPISGHRSVSWYQQTPGQGLQFLFEYFSETQRNKGNFPGRFSGRQFSNSRSEMNVSTLELGDSALYLCASSLTDRGGGYTFGSGTRLTVV.

This clone occurred a few times. The rearrangement links TRBV5-1 to TRBJ2-1, with TRBD2 matching over 13 bases. V was pared by 2 bases and J by 6 bases, with 11 bases of the junction left unmatched. CDR1 is SGHRS and CDR2 is YFSETQ in the germline V gene. This CDR3 comprises 18 residues. The CDR3 DNA sequence: TGCGCCAGCAGCTTCCCACTAGCGGGAGGGCTCTCCCCCAATGAGCAGTTCTTC. Its translation: CASSFPLAGGLSPNEQFF.

The rearrangement links TRBV6-6 to TRBJ2-7; a possible D gene is TRBD2 (5 bases). This CDR3 has 15 amino acids. Trimming cost V 2 bases and J 2 bases, with 13 bases left between them. Per germline, CDR1 MNHNY and CDR2 SVGAGI (reference sequence). The CDR3 coding sequence is TGTGCCAGCAGTTACAGAACCGAGGGCGCCTACGAGCAGTACTTC. Its protein is CASSYRTEGAYEQYF.

This clone showed up just a few times. This sequence joins TRBV5-1 and TRBJ2-5; 7 bases match TRBD1. V lost 4 bases to trimming and J lost 1 base; unmatched junction nucleotides: 7. The CDR3 covers 15 residues. CDR1 SGHRS and CDR2 YFSETQ come from the germline V gene. DNA for the CDR3: TGCGCCAGCAGCCTAAGGGACAGCCGCCAAGAGACCCAGTACTTC. It translates to CASSLRDSRQETQYF.

The CDR3 coding sequence is TGTGCCAGCTCACCTTCCCACGGGATCACTTTCTTT. This sequence encodes CASSPSHGITFF. This chain links TRBV18 with TRBJ1-1, with D unclear. The germline CDR1 and CDR2 sequences are KGHSH and LQKENI. There are 12 residues in the CDR3. V was pared by 3 bases and J by 12 bases, with 14 bases between.